The 28 T cell receptor beta chains below come from one sample, sequenced in a study of T-cell memory formation after mild COVID-19. TCRdb fed the 5' RACE reads into MiXCR, producing one record per CDR3 protein. The top ten clones hold 20% to 25% of a sample with about 430,000 distinct CDR3 sequences, about a sixth of them seen once. Sequenced input: PBMCs or a T cell subset sorted from them (not recorded which). The receptor set was obtained from a man in his late teens or twenties who had mild COVID-19 (a few samples of this study predate the infection). Cell type and time point are not known.

The chain couples TRBV23-1 to TRBJ2-5, with TRBD2 matching 15 bases. TRBV23-1 is marked as an open reading frame, function uncertain. The V and J ends lost 4 bases and 3 bases, in that order; junction bases with no gene match: 6. The CDR3 extends over 17 amino acids. This chain's CDR3 is CASSPGTSGGLEETQYF. CDR3 sequence (DNA): TGCGCCAGCAGTCCCGGGACTAGCGGGGGGCTGGAAGAGACCCAGTACTTC.

This clonotype was counted between two and nine times. The chain has TRBV7-9 and TRBJ1-2, with D unclear. Germline V gene data show CDR1 as SEHNR and CDR2 as FQNEAQ (reference sequence). The CDR3 extends over 13 amino acids. The V and J ends lost 3 bases and 4 bases respectively, with 9 bases between them. CDR3 coding DNA: TGTGCCAGCAGCTTGGCCGGAACCTATGGCTACACCTTC. Its protein is CASSLAGTYGYTF.

This clonotype appeared a few times. V is TRBV5-4 and J is TRBJ2-2; maybe TRBD2 (6 bases). This CDR3 region has 16 residues. V was trimmed by 3 bases and J by 3 bases, leaving 15 bases between them. The germline CDR1 and CDR2 sequences are SGHNT and YYREEE (reference sequence). The CDR3 coding sequence is TGTGCCAGCAGCTCCTCTAGCGTCCCCTACACCGGGGAGCTGTTTTTT. The encoded protein is CASSSSSVPYTGELFF.

In its sample, this clonotype was seen many times. This chain connects TRBV6-5 to TRBJ1-2; D is unresolved. This CDR3 contains 15 residues. V was shortened by 4 bases and J by 0 bases, with 12 bases between the two germline ends. CDR1 and CDR2 (germline): MNHEY, SVGAGI. The CDR3 nucleotides read TGTGCCAGCAGTTCGGAACCGGGAACTAACTATGGCTACACCTTC. This translates into CASSSEPGTNYGYTF.

This clonotype occurred a few times. The CDR3: CASSPWDSNQPQHF. CDR3 DNA sequence: TGTGCCAGCTCACCATGGGATAGCAATCAGCCCCAGCATTTT. The V and J genes are TRBV18 and TRBJ1-5; D gene uncertain. The V end was cut by 2 bases, the J end by 0 bases, with 5 bases between. The germline gives CDR1 KGHSH, CDR2 LQKENI. The CDR3 is 14 residues long.

The V call is TRBV20-1, the J call TRBJ2-7; D possibly uses TRBD1 or TRBD2 (6 bases each). The CDR3 contains 12 residues. V lost 3 bases, J lost 4 bases, and 10 bases lay in between. Germline V lookup: CDR1 DFQATT, CDR2 SNEGSKA (reference sequence). The CDR3 region is CSARGGSYEQYF. The CDR3 bases are TGCAGTGCTAGGGGGGGCTCTTACGAGCAGTACTTC.

This clonotype has a count of ten or more. The chain's CDR3 is CASSLAAEGTQYF. Written as DNA, the CDR3 is TGCGCCAGCAGCTTGGCCGCTGAGGGGACGCAGTATTTT. V and J are TRBV5-1 and TRBJ2-3; D may match TRBD1 or TRBD2 (5 bases each). The CDR3 has 13 amino acids. Germline-derived CDR1 and CDR2 are SGHRS and YFSETQ. V was shortened by 0 bases and J by 9 bases, with 11 bases between the two germline ends.

This clonotype was seen at least ten times. The J gene is TRBJ2-3, the V gene TRBV11-2; the D is unclear. Germline V gene data show CDR1 as SGHAT and CDR2 as FQNNGV. The ends were cut back, 1 base at V and 0 bases at J, with 5 bases in the middle. This CDR3 contains 14 residues. The CDR3 DNA reads as TGTGCCAGCAGCTTAGGCGACAGCACAGATACGCAGTATTTT. Its protein is CASSLGDSTDTQYF.

The V and J genes are TRBV10-3 and TRBJ2-1; D gene ambiguous. This CDR3 is built from 13 residues. Germline CDR1 reads ENHRY; CDR2 reads SYGVKD. Trimming cost V 6 bases and J 4 bases, with 10 bases left between them. CDR3 sequence reads: CAIRFDGYNEQFF. CDR3 nucleotides: TGTGCCATCAGGTTTGACGGATACAATGAGCAGTTCTTC.

The chain carries TRBV5-1 and TRBJ2-4; TRBD1 matches 8 bases. This CDR3 has 17 residues. Per germline, CDR1 SGHRS and CDR2 YFSETQ. After removal of 3 bases from V and 0 bases from J, the junction contained 8 bases not matched to a gene. The CDR3 nucleotides are TGCGCCAGCAGCTCGAGCCGACAGGGGTTAGCCAAAAACATTCAGTACTTC. It translates to CASSSSRQGLAKNIQYF.

V is TRBV12-3 or TRBV12-4 and J is TRBJ1-5, with a tentative D call TRBD1 (6 bases). CDR3 size: 16 residues. V was shortened by 6 bases and J by 0 bases, with 15 bases between the two germline ends. The CDR3 is CASSNIQGGSNQPQHF. The CDR3 nucleotides read TGTGCCAGCAGCAATATACAAGGGGGTAGCAATCAGCCCCAGCATTTT.

This chain joins TRBV5-1 and TRBJ2-2, with D maybe TRBD1 (5 bases). Trimming cost V 2 bases and J 4 bases, with 18 bases left between them. The germline V gene encodes CDR1 SGHRS and CDR2 YFSETQ. This CDR3 has 17 amino acids. CDR3 sequence (DNA): TGCGCCAGCAGCTTCCGAGGTCGGGCCCAGGGCACCGGGGAGCTGTTTTTT. This encodes CASSFRGRAQGTGELFF.

The J gene is TRBJ1-5, the V gene TRBV18; 8 bases are shared with TRBD1. From germline, CDR1 is KGHSH and CDR2 LQKENI. This CDR3 comprises 14 residues. V trimming: 6 bases; J trimming: 5 bases; junction bases outside the gene matches: 6. CDR3 sequence: CASSRTGNYQPQHF. The CDR3 nucleotides read TGTGCCAGCTCCCGGACAGGGAATTATCAGCCCCAGCATTTT. The full variable domain, its missing parts supplied by reference TRBV18 and TRBJ1-5, is NAGVMQNPRHLVRRRGQEARLRCSPMKGHSHVYWYRQLPEEGLKFMVYLQKENIIDESGMPKERFSAEFPKEGPSILRIQQVVRGDSAAYFCASSRTGNYQPQHFGDGTRLSIL.

This clonotype was seen a handful of times. The chain couples TRBV7-2 to TRBJ2-1, with 7 bases fitting TRBD1. The CDR3 length is 15 residues. CDR1 SGHTA and CDR2 FQGNSA come from the germline V gene. J gave up 2 bases and V 5 bases, and 6 bases lay outside the gene matches. CDR3 sequence reads: CASSVRQGPYNEQFF. In nucleotides, the CDR3 is TGTGCCAGCAGCGTACGACAGGGTCCCTACAATGAGCAGTTCTTC.

This chain links TRBV3-1 with TRBJ1-5; 11 positions agree with TRBD1. Germline V gene data show CDR1 as LGHDT and CDR2 as YNNKEL (reference sequence). This CDR3 has 17 residues. V was clipped by 0 bases and J by 6 bases; unmatched bases: 7. The CDR3 nucleotides are TGTGCCAGCAGCCAAGATAAAGGGACAGGGGGTCGTCAGCCCCAGCATTTT. Residues: CASSQDKGTGGRQPQHF.

This clonotype was recorded a few times. The rearrangement joins TRBV4-1 to TRBJ2-5; D is perhaps TRBD2 (6 bases). Germline values: CDR1 MGHRA, CDR2 YSYEKL. Trimming pared 5 bases from V and 5 bases from J, leaving 15 bases between. The CDR3 sequence is 14 residues long. CDR3 sequence (DNA): TGCGCCAGCAGCTCTAGACTAGAAGGGGAGACCCAGTACTTC. Its protein product is CASSSRLEGETQYF.

The V call is TRBV11-2, the J call TRBJ2-7, with D tentatively TRBD1 (6 bases). The CDR3 length is 14 residues. Trimming removed 5 bases from V and 2 bases from J, with 13 bases in between. CDR1 is SGHAT, CDR2 FQNNGV, per germline. In DNA, the CDR3 is TGTGCCAGCAGCCCCCTGGACAGCCCCTACGAGCAGTACTTC. Translating it yields CASSPLDSPYEQYF.

V is TRBV6-6 and J is TRBJ2-7; 10 nucleotides align to TRBD2. In germline, CDR1 is MNHNY, CDR2 SVGAGI (reference sequence). Losses at the gene ends were 3 bases for V and 5 bases for J; bases not matched to a gene: 7. The CDR3 runs to 15 residues. The DNA of the CDR3 is TGTGCCAGCAGTTATGGGTTAGCGGGAGGCAACGAGCAGTACTTC. As protein: CASSYGLAGGNEQYF.

The chain is built from TRBV4-3 and TRBJ2-1; the D gene is possibly TRBD1 (6 bases). Germline assignment: CDR1 LGHNA and CDR2 YSLEER. The V gene lost 2 bases and the J gene lost 10 bases, with 18 bases spanning the gap. The CDR3 length is 15 residues. CDR3 in amino acids: CASSQNGQRLGEQFF. The CDR3 nucleotides read TGCGCCAGCAGCCAAAATGGACAGCGGCTCGGGGAGCAGTTCTTC.

This clonotype has more than one count but fewer than ten. The V gene is TRBV20-1, the J gene TRBJ2-5, with D uncertain. The CDR3 contains 11 residues. Trimming took off 3 bases at V and 4 bases at J, with 6 bases between the two ends. The V gene's germline CDR1 is DFQATT and CDR2 SNEGSKA (reference sequence). The CDR3, as DNA: TGCAGTGCTAGCAATGGAGAGACCCAGTACTTC. It encodes CSASNGETQYF.

The chain recombines TRBV7-9 with TRBJ2-1; 10 bases align to TRBD2. With 6 bases clipped from V and 6 bases from J, the junction kept 5 bases outside the gene matches. This CDR3 region has 14 residues. Germline CDR1 and CDR2: SEHNR and FQNEAQ (reference sequence). This chain's CDR3 is CASRASGSPNEQFF. The CDR3 DNA is TGTGCCAGCAGAGCTAGCGGGAGCCCCAATGAGCAGTTCTTC.

The chain uses TRBV4-1 and TRBJ2-5, with D unresolved. CDR3 length: 13 amino acids. The V and J ends lost 7 bases and 5 bases respectively, with 14 bases between them. Germline CDR1 reads MGHRA; CDR2 reads YSYEKL. CDR3 sequence (DNA): TGCGCCAGCACTCGGACCCACGGGGAGACCCAGTACTTC. Its protein is CASTRTHGETQYF.

This clonotype showed up just once. The J gene is TRBJ1-1, the V gene TRBV7-2; 8 bases fit TRBD1. The germline CDR1 and CDR2 sequences are SGHTA and FQGNSA. V lost 5 bases to trimming and J lost 7 bases; unmatched junction nucleotides: 9. The CDR3 is 14 residues long. For the CDR3, the DNA is TGTGCCAGCAGCACAATTTCACAGGGGGGTGAAGCTTTCTTT. Translating gives CASSTISQGGEAFF.

This clonotype occurred many times. For the CDR3, the DNA is TGTGCCAGCAGCCAAGAAGGGGGGGCTGAAGCTTTCTTT. Protein: CASSQEGGAEAFF. The chain combines TRBV3-1 with TRBJ1-1; D is possibly TRBD1 (6 bases). Germline CDR1 reads LGHDT; CDR2 reads YNNKEL (reference sequence). This CDR3 has 13 amino acids. Trimming cost V 0 bases and J 6 bases, with 8 bases left between them.

This clonotype turned up a few times. V and J are TRBV20-1 and TRBJ2-3; 13 bases line up with TRBD2. Germline assignment: CDR1 DFQATT and CDR2 SNEGSKA (reference sequence). J lost 3 bases, V lost 6 bases, and 12 bases had no gene match. The CDR3 loop spans 17 amino acids. The CDR3 sequence: CSATTSGGPLVTDTQYF. The DNA of the CDR3 is TGCAGTGCGACGACTAGCGGGGGGCCCCTTGTTACAGATACGCAGTATTTT.

This clonotype was seen a few times. The rearrangement uses TRBV18 and TRBJ1-1; D uncertain. The CDR3 length is 12 residues. CDR1 and CDR2 (germline): KGHSH, LQKENI. Trimming shortened V by 9 bases and J by 1 base, and 9 bases separated the two germline ends. The CDR3 protein is CARPPPNTEAFF. The CDR3 region has the DNA TGTGCCAGGCCGCCACCGAACACTGAAGCTTTCTTT.

This clonotype occurred a few times. The V and J genes are TRBV7-9 and TRBJ2-1, with 10 nucleotides matching TRBD2. With 5 bases clipped from V and 4 bases from J, the junction kept 5 bases outside the gene matches. The CDR3 contains 15 residues. Per the germline V gene, CDR1 is SEHNR and CDR2 is FQNEAQ (reference sequence). Here the CDR3 reads CASSGGLADYNEQFF. The CDR3 nucleotides read TGTGCCAGCAGCGGAGGACTAGCGGATTACAATGAGCAGTTCTTC. Full variable domain (rest looked up from reference TRBV7-9 and TRBJ2-1): DTGVSQNPRHKITKRGQNVTFRCDPISEHNRLYWYRQTLGQGPEFLTYFQNEAQLEKSRLLSDRFSAERPKGSFSTLEIQRTEQGDSAMYLCASSGGLADYNEQFFGPGTRLTVL.

This chain joins TRBV11-2 and TRBJ2-7, with D perhaps matching TRBD2 (5 bases). Germline CDR1 reads SGHAT; CDR2 reads FQNNGV. This CDR3 spans 16 amino acids. V lost 6 bases and J lost 3, with 21 bases in between. CDR3 region: CASSHTSGPYLYEQYF. Here the CDR3 DNA reads TGTGCCAGCAGTCATACGAGCGGCCCCTACCTCTACGAGCAGTACTTC.